The 30 T cell receptor beta chains listed next were all sequenced from one sample in a study of blood T cells in healthy people across ages. Next came a second PCR, run for about 7 to 12 cycles, which used a sample-barcoded 5' primer along with a J-beta primer mix. TCRdb processed the 5' RACE reads anew with MiXCR; each CDR3 protein has one entry. The sample lists some 1.4 million distinct CDR3 sequences, about 40% seen once, with roughly 7.7% in the top ten. Sequences were obtained from blood. Receptors originate from a woman between 18 and 30 years old in good health.

This clonotype was seen a few times. The genes are TRBV21-1 and TRBJ2-7; the DNA was not used to check the table's D call, TRBD1. TRBV21-1 is a recognized pseudogene. CDR3 length equals 14 residues. CDR3 sequence reads: CASSMTGSGYEQYF. The CDR3 coding sequence is TGTGCCAGCAGCATGACAGGGTCGGGCTACGAGCAGTACTTC.

This clonotype has only a few counts. The chain links TRBV12-3 or TRBV12-4 to TRBJ1-2, with 7 bases fitting TRBD1. V dropped 2 bases and J dropped 3; count of bases not matched to a gene: 3. CDR3 size: 14 residues. CDR3 in DNA: TGTGCCAGCAGTTTACAGGGGGAGGACTATGGCTACACCTTC. Translation gives CASSLQGEDYGYTF.

About this clonotype: At one boundary the junction diverges from the germline segment, which might be a read error. This chain connects TRBV10-3 to TRBJ1-1, with D maybe TRBD1 (6 bases). There are 14 residues in the CDR3. The germline CDR1 and CDR2 sequences are ENHRY and SYGVKD. The CDR3 DNA reads as TGTGCCATCAGTGAACAGGGTGGGGACACTAAAGCTTTCTTT. It codes for CAISEQGGDTKAFF.

The chain carries TRBV24-1 and TRBJ2-2; the D gene is possibly TRBD1 (5 bases). Trimming left V 7 bases short and J 1 base short, with 9 bases between. Germline loops: CDR1 KGHDR, CDR2 SFDVKD. This CDR3 region has 14 residues. CDR3 region: CATRGQENTGELFF. CDR3 nucleotides: TGTGCCACCAGAGGACAAGAGAACACCGGGGAGCTGTTTTTT.

In its sample, this clonotype was seen a few times. This chain links TRBV7-2 with TRBJ2-1; D unresolved. CDR1 and CDR2 from the germline V gene are SGHTA and FQGNSA. V was clipped by 1 base and J by 4 bases, with 8 bases between them. This CDR3 comprises 14 residues. The CDR3 spells CASSLGPVYNEQFF. CDR3 DNA sequence: TGTGCCAGCAGCTTAGGCCCGGTTTACAATGAGCAGTTCTTC.

Only one count was recorded for this clonotype. CDR3 DNA sequence: TGTGCCAGCAGCGTGGGTAGCTGGGACTACAATGAGCAGTTCTTC. This gives the protein CASSVGSWDYNEQFF. This chain connects TRBV27 to TRBJ2-1; D not certain. Deletions cut 6 bases from V and 3 bases from J, with 15 bases between. The CDR3 sequence is 15 residues long. CDR1 MNHEY and CDR2 SMNVEV come from the germline V gene (reference sequence).

A single count supports this clonotype. The chain is built from TRBV10-3 and TRBJ1-6; the match to TRBD1 covers 7 bases. Per germline, CDR1 ENHRY and CDR2 SYGVKD. The J segment lost 6 bases and the V segment lost 3 bases, leaving 5 bases of the junction unmatched. This CDR3 region has 15 residues. The CDR3 DNA reads as TGTGCCATCAGTGATCAGGGACAGTTTAATTCACCCCTCCACTTT. It codes for CAISDQGQFNSPLHF.

The chain employs TRBV27 and TRBJ1-4; 7 bases align to TRBD1. V trimming: 3 bases; J trimming: 8 bases; junction bases outside the gene matches: 6. From germline, CDR1 is MNHEY and CDR2 SMNVEV (reference sequence). The CDR3 is 14 residues long. The CDR3 sequence: CASSFDRAGEKLFF. CDR3 in DNA: TGTGCCAGCAGTTTCGACAGGGCCGGCGAAAAACTGTTTTTT.

The chain combines TRBV6-5 with TRBJ2-1, with D perhaps TRBD2 (7 bases). CDR3 size: 15 residues. The V end lost 0 bases, the J end lost 7 bases, and 13 bases lay between the germline ends. The germline CDR1 and CDR2 sequences are MNHEY and SVGAGI. The CDR3 coding sequence is TGTGCCAGCAGTTACTCGGGGGGGCCTCCGAATGAGCAGTTCTTC. Amino acid sequence: CASSYSGGPPNEQFF.

This clonotype was seen only a few times. J is TRBJ1-2 and V is TRBV20-1; no clear D gene. The CDR3 totals 11 residues. V gave up 0 bases and J gave up 7 bases, with 6 bases separating them. The germline V gene encodes CDR1 DFQATT and CDR2 SNEGSKA (reference sequence). CDR3 sequence reads: CSAREPSGYTF. The CDR3 DNA follows: TGCAGTGCTAGAGAACCAAGTGGCTACACCTTC.

The V gene is TRBV4-2, the J gene TRBJ2-7; D gene ambiguous. Germline CDR1 LGHNA, CDR2 YNFKEQ. Between the trimmed V and J ends, which lost 0 bases and 3 bases, there was a span of 12 bases. The length of the CDR3 is 15 residues. CDR3 nucleotide sequence: TGTGCCAGCAGCCAAGAAACGACCTACTACTACGAGCAGTACTTC. This codes for CASSQETTYYYEQYF.

This clonotype was seen a handful of times. This rearrangement joins TRBV27 to TRBJ2-2; D gene ambiguous. Germline V gene sequence: CDR1 MNHEY, CDR2 SMNVEV (reference sequence). CDR3 length equals 15 residues. The V end was cut by 3 bases, the J end by 5 bases, with 13 bases between. The CDR3 loop is CASSFGGFETGELFF. CDR3 nucleotides: TGTGCCAGCAGTTTTGGTGGATTTGAAACCGGGGAGCTGTTTTTT.

The CDR3 loop reads CASSPAVGTGGRAFF. CDR3 nucleotides: TGTGCCAGCAGCCCTGCCGTTGGGACAGGGGGGAGAGCTTTCTTT. The chain is built from TRBV7-8 and TRBJ1-1; 11 nucleotides align to TRBD1. CDR1 and CDR2 (germline): SGHVS, FQNEAQ. Trimming at V came to 5 bases and at J to 10 bases, leaving 12 bases not matched to a gene. This CDR3 has 15 residues.

The table lists this clonotype with a count of one. In DNA form, the CDR3 reads TGTGCCAGCAGTTTTTTCAAGGACACCATATATTTT. This translates into CASSFFKDTIYF. This chain uses TRBV12-3 or TRBV12-4 with TRBJ1-3; D is uncertain. Trimming removed 3 bases from V and 8 bases from J, with 8 bases in between. The CDR3 contains 12 residues.

This clonotype was counted between two and nine times. The rearrangement joins TRBV3-1 to TRBJ2-7, with D possibly being TRBD2 (6 bases). Germline V lookup: CDR1 LGHDT, CDR2 YNNKEL (reference sequence). The CDR3 runs to 16 residues. Trimming shortened V by 1 base and J by 6 bases, and 19 bases separated the two germline ends. The CDR3 spells CASSQGGDGTVVEQYF. As DNA, the CDR3 is TGTGCCAGCAGCCAAGGGGGGGACGGGACTGTAGTCGAGCAGTACTTC.

CDR3 coding DNA: TGTGCCAGCAGCTTAGCGGAAGGTGAAAAACTGTTTTTT. It codes for CASSLAEGEKLFF. This chain uses TRBV7-9 with TRBJ1-4; D remains ambiguous. Trimming pared 0 bases from V and 7 bases from J, leaving 6 bases between. Germline V gives CDR1 SEHNR, CDR2 FQNEAQ (reference sequence). This CDR3 is 13 amino acids long.

This clonotype was found a few times. The V gene is TRBV10-1, the J gene TRBJ2-7; TRBD2 agrees at 8 bases. Germline V gene data show CDR1 as WNHNN and CDR2 as SYGVQD (reference sequence). CDR3 size: 13 residues. V trimming: 8 bases; J trimming: 0 bases; junction bases outside the gene matches: 3. The DNA for the CDR3 is TGCGCCAGCCCCGCGGGGGGCTCCTACGAGCAGTACTTC. Its protein is CASPAGGSYEQYF.

This chain joins TRBV20-1 and TRBJ2-5; 11 positions match TRBD2. Germline assignment: CDR1 DFQATT and CDR2 SNEGSKA (reference sequence). The CDR3 runs 16 residues. The J segment lost 4 bases and the V segment lost 1 base, leaving 8 bases of the junction unmatched. This CDR3 reads CSARGATSGVRETQYF. The CDR3 nucleotides read TGCAGTGCTAGAGGGGCGACTAGCGGGGTAAGAGAGACCCAGTACTTC.

Only a few counts were recorded for this clonotype. The genes are TRBV25-1 and TRBJ1-2; 7 nucleotides line up with TRBD1. Germline V gene data show CDR1 as MGHDK and CDR2 as SYGVNS. V lost 2 bases, J lost 5 bases, and 8 bases stayed unmatched. This CDR3 comprises 15 residues. DNA for the CDR3: TGTGCCAGCAGTGAAACGATCAAGGGACAGTATGGCTACACCTTC. This gives the protein CASSETIKGQYGYTF.

The rearrangement links TRBV11-3 to TRBJ2-1, with 8 bases fitting TRBD1. The germline V gene encodes CDR1 SGHNT and CDR2 YENEEA. Trimming took 0 bases from V and 9 from J; bases not matched to a gene: 4. The CDR3 consists of 14 residues. CDR3 coding DNA: TGTGCCAGCAGCTTAGAGCAGGGGGCTGGTGAGCAGTTCTTC. Translation: CASSLEQGAGEQFF.

This sequence joins TRBV10-3 and TRBJ1-4; possibly TRBD1 for D (6 bases). V was shortened by 6 bases and J by 5 bases, with 25 bases between the two germline ends. CDR3 size: 18 residues. The germline gives CDR1 ENHRY, CDR2 SYGVKD. CDR3 DNA: TGTGCCATCAGCCTAAGGAGGGCCCTCCCTGGGGGCAATGAAAAACTGTTTTTT. This gives the protein CAISLRRALPGGNEKLFF.

Points on this clonotype: The junction shows a germline mismatch at one end, possibly a read error. J is TRBJ2-5 and V is TRBV24-1; 7 positions agree with TRBD1. The germline CDR1 and CDR2 sequences are KGHDR and SFDVKD. This CDR3 is built from 15 residues. The CDR3 reads CTTSDMGQLQETQYF. The CDR3 DNA reads as TGTACCACCAGTGACATGGGACAGCTGCAAGAGACCCAGTACTTC.

This chain joins TRBV20-1 and TRBJ2-7; D could derive from TRBD1 or TRBD2 (5 bases each). CDR1 and CDR2 (germline): DFQATT, SNEGSKA (reference sequence). Trimming removed 6 bases from V and 1 base from J, with 19 bases in between. This CDR3 has 15 residues. CDR3 sequence: CSARDADEGSYEQYF. CDR3 nucleotide sequence: TGCAGTGCGAGGGACGCCGACGAAGGTTCCTACGAGCAGTACTTC.

Only a few counts were recorded for this clonotype. The V and J genes are TRBV7-9 and TRBJ1-2; D remains ambiguous. Trimming removed 1 base at V and 6 bases at J, with 9 bases between. The CDR3 has 13 amino acids. Germline V gene lookup returns CDR1 SEHNR and CDR2 FQNEAQ (reference sequence). The CDR3 bases are TGTGCCAGCAGCTTAGATCGGTTAGATGGCTACACCTTC. Translating gives CASSLDRLDGYTF.

This clonotype was observed a few times. The chain recombines TRBV27 with TRBJ2-2, with 7 bases that match TRBD2. Germline CDR1 is MNHEY and CDR2 is SMNVEV (reference sequence). The V segment lost 4 bases and the J segment 4 bases; nucleotides outside the gene matches: 15. There are 18 residues in the CDR3. The CDR3 sequence: CASSSEGLPGGFTGELFF. The CDR3, as DNA: TGTGCCAGCAGTTCCGAGGGACTACCCGGGGGGTTCACCGGGGAGCTGTTTTTT.

This clonotype was seen a handful of times. The J gene is TRBJ2-3, the V gene TRBV7-2, with TRBD2 identical over 9 bases. CDR1 and CDR2 from the germline V gene are SGHTA and FQGNSA. This CDR3 region has 19 residues. The junction had 16 bases not matched to a gene; V was cut back by 3 bases and J by 3 bases. Here the CDR3 reads CASSLVLSREGPRTDTQYF. The CDR3 nucleotides read TGTGCCAGCAGCTTGGTGTTGTCGCGGGAGGGCCCAAGGACAGATACGCAGTATTTT.

The chain combines TRBV9 with TRBJ2-7; 8 nucleotides line up with TRBD2. CDR1 and CDR2 (germline): SGDLS, YYNGEE. V was pared by 3 bases and J by 3 bases, with 8 bases of the junction left unmatched. The CDR3 runs to 15 residues. The DNA of the CDR3 is TGTGCCAGCAGCGGTTCCGGGACTAGTTTCTACGAGCAGTACTTC. Protein sequence: CASSGSGTSFYEQYF. Based on the CDR3 plus reference TRBV9 and TRBJ2-7, the full variable domain is DSGVTQTPKHLITATGQRVTLRCSPRSGDLSVYWYQQSLDQGLQFLIQYYNGEERAKGNILERFSAQQFPDLHSELNLSSLELGDSALYFCASSGSGTSFYEQYFGPGTRLTVT.

This clonotype was seen a handful of times. The J gene is TRBJ2-7, the V gene TRBV5-1, with 10 bases fitting TRBD2. Losses at the gene ends were 4 bases for V and 6 bases for J; bases not matched to a gene: 10. Germline V CDR1 and CDR2: SGHRS, YFSETQ. This CDR3 is built from 15 residues. CDR3 loop: CASSRGLAGGSEQYF. The CDR3 DNA is TGCGCCAGCAGCCGCGGATTAGCGGGAGGATCCGAGCAGTACTTC.

The chain is built from TRBV11-3 and TRBJ2-1, with D possibly being TRBD1 (6 bases). Germline values: CDR1 SGHNT, CDR2 YENEEA. Between the trimmed V and J ends, which lost 4 bases and 9 bases, there was a span of 13 bases. The CDR3 totals 13 residues. The CDR3 nucleotides are TGTGCCAGCAGCTCATCAGGGGACGGTGAGCAGTTCTTC. Residues: CASSSSGDGEQFF.

The J gene is TRBJ2-5, the V gene TRBV30; D is ambiguous. The germline gives CDR1 GTSNPN, CDR2 SVGIG (reference sequence). The CDR3 is 12 residues long. Trimming took 1 base from V and 4 from J, leaving 7 bases between them. The CDR3 nucleotides read TGTGCCTGGAGTGACTTCCCAGAGACCCAGTACTTC. Encoded protein: CAWSDFPETQYF. Full variable domain (rest looked up from reference TRBV30 and TRBJ2-5): SQTIHQWPATLVQPVGSPLSLECTVEGTSNPNLYWYRQAAGRGLQLLFYSVGIGQISSEVPQNLSASRPQDRQFILSSKKLLLSDSGFYLCAWSDFPETQYFGPGTRLLVL.